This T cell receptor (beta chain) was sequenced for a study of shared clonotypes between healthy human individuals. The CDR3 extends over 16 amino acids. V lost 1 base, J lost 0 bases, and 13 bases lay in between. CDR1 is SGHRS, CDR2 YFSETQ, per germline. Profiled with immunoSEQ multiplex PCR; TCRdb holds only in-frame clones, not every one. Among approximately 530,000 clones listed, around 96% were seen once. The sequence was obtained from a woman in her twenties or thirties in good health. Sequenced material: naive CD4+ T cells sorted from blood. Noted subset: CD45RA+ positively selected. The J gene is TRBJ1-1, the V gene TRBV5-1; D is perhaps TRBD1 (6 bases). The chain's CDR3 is CASSLRAGAVNTEAFF. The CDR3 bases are TGCGCCAGCAGCTTGAGGGCAGGGGCTGTGAACACTGAAGCTTTCTTT.